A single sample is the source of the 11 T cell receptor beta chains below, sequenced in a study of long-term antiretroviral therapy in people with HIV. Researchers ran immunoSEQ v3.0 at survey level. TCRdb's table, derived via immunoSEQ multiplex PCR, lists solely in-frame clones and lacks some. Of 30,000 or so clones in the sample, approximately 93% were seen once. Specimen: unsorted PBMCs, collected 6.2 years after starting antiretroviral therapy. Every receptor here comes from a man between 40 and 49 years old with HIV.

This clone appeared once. CDR3 protein: CASSAGLNQNSGNTIYF. Here the CDR3 DNA reads TGTGCCAGCAGCGCGGGTTTAAACCAAAACTCTGGAAACACCATATATTTT. This sequence joins TRBV9 and TRBJ1-3; D gene ambiguous. The V end was cut by 3 bases, the J end by 0 bases, with 16 bases between. The germline CDR1 and CDR2 sequences are SGDLS and YYNGEE. The CDR3 is 17 amino acids.

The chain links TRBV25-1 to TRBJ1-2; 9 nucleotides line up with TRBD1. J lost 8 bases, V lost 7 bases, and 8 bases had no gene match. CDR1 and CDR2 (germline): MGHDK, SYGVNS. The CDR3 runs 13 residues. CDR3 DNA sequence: TGTGCCAGCAAAGGACAGGGGATTTTAGGCTACACCTTC. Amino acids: CASKGQGILGYTF.

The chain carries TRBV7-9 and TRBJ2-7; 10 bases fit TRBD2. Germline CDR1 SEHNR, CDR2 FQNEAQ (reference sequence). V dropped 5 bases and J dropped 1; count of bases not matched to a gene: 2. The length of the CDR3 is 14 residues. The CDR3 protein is CASSRTSGSYEQYF. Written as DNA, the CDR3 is TGTGCCAGCAGCCGGACTAGCGGATCCTACGAGCAGTACTTC.

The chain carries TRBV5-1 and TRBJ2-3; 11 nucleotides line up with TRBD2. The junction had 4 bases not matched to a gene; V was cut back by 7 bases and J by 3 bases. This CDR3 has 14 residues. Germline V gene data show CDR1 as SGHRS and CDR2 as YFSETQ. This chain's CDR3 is CASHSGRVTDTQYF. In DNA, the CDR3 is TGCGCCAGCCATAGCGGGAGGGTGACAGATACGCAGTATTTT.

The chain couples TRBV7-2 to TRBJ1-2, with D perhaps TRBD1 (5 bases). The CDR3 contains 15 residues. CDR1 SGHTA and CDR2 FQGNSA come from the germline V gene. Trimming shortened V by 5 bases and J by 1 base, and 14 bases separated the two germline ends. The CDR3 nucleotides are TGTGCCAGCAGCAAAACGACAGTGATTAACTATGGCTACACCTTC. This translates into CASSKTTVINYGYTF.

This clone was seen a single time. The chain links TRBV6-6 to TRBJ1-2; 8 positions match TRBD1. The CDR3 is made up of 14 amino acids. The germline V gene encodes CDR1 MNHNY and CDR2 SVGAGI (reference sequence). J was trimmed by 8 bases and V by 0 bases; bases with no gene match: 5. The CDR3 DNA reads TGTGCCAGCAGTTACTCAAACAGGGGGGGAGGCTACACCTTC. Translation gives CASSYSNRGGGYTF.

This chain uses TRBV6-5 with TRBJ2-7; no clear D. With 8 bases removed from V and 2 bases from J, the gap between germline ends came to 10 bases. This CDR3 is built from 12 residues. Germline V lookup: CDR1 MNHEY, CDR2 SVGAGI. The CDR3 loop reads CASGRNPYEQYF. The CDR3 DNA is TGTGCCAGCGGCCGCAACCCCTACGAGCAGTACTTC.

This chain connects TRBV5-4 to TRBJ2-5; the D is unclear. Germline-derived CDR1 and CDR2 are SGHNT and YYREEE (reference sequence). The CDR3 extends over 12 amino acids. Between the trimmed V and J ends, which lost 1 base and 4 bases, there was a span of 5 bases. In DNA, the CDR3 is TGTGCCAGCAGCTTGCTGTCAGAGACCCAGTACTTC. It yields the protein CASSLLSETQYF. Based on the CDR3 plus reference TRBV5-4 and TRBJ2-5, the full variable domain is ETGVTQSPTHLIKTRGQQVTLRCSSQSGHNTVSWYQQALGQGPQFIFQYYREEENGRGNFPPRFSGLQFPNYSSELNVNALELDDSALYLCASSLLSETQYFGPGTRLLVL.

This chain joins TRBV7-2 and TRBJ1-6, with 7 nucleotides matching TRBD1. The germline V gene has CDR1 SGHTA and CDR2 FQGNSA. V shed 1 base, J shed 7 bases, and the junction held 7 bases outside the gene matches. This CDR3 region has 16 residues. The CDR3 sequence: CASSLDPTGLNSPLHF. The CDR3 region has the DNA TGTGCCAGCAGCTTAGACCCGACAGGGCTCAATTCACCCCTCCACTTT.

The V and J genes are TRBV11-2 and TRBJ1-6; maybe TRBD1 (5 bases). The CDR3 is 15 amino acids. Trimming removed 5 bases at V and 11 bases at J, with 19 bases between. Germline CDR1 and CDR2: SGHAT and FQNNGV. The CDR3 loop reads CASSPSSQGWTPLHF. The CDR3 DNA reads TGTGCCAGCAGCCCCTCGTCCCAGGGCTGGACACCCCTCCACTTT.

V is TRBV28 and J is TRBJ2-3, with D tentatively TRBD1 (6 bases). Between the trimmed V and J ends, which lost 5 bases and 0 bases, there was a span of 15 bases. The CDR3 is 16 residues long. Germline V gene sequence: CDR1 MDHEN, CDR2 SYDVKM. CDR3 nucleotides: TGTGCCAGCAGTCCCTCCACGGACAGTAGCACAGATACGCAGTATTTT. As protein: CASSPSTDSSTDTQYF. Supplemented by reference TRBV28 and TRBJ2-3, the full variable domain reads DVKVTQSSRYLVKRTGEKVFLECVQDMDHENMFWYRQDPGLGLRLIYFSYDVKMKEKGDIPEGYSVSREKKERFSLILESASTNQTSMYLCASSPSTDSSTDTQYFGPGTRLTVL.